Below, 10 T cell receptor beta chains from the same sample are listed, as sequenced in a study of identical twins. TCRdb ran MiXCR on the 5' RACE reads and lists one entry per CDR3 protein. The sample consists of 250,000 or so distinct CDR3 sequences, approximately 12% of them appearing once. This sample also appeared in a second study, on yellow fever vaccine responses in identical twins.

The specimen was memory (CD45RO+) T cells sorted from blood. Receptors were obtained from a woman between 18 and 30 years old in good health.

This clonotype appeared many times. The genes are TRBV6-5 and TRBJ2-2; D ambiguous. From germline, CDR1 is MNHEY and CDR2 SVGAGI. Trimming removed 2 bases at V and 7 bases at J, with 17 bases between. This CDR3 comprises 16 residues. The CDR3 DNA follows: TGTGCCAGCAGTTACAAATCCCCAGTAGTGGGCGGGGAGCTGTTTTTT. Translating gives CASSYKSPVVGGELFF.

This clonotype was seen a handful of times. The V call is TRBV29-1, the J call TRBJ1-4; 7 bases line up with TRBD1. The CDR3 sequence is 18 residues long. The V gene end was trimmed by 0 bases and the J gene end by 0 bases; junction bases not matched to a gene: 10. The V gene's germline CDR1 is SQVTM and CDR2 ANQGSEA. In DNA form, the CDR3 reads TGCAGCGTTGAAGATCGGGACAGTACCAGTGCAACTAATGAAAAACTGTTTTTT. It yields the protein CSVEDRDSTSATNEKLFF.

The chain has TRBV9 and TRBJ1-1; D remains unclear. The germline CDR1 and CDR2 sequences are SGDLS and YYNGEE. V lost 2 bases and J lost 0, with 5 bases in between. CDR3 length: 13 amino acids. The CDR3 region is CASSVELNTEAFF. The CDR3 DNA reads TGTGCCAGCAGCGTCGAGTTGAACACTGAAGCTTTCTTT.

Only a few counts were recorded for this clonotype. The rearrangement links TRBV20-1 to TRBJ1-2; D possibly corresponds to TRBD1 (5 bases). V lost 3 bases to trimming and J lost 8 bases, with 13 bases between them. Germline V CDR1 and CDR2: DFQATT, SNEGSKA (reference sequence). CDR3 length equals 12 residues. The CDR3 bases are TGCAGTGCTAGTTCGGGGGGAGTAGGCTACACCTTC. Translating it yields CSASSGGVGYTF.

The table lists this clonotype with a few counts. CDR3: CATSGGLAGYNEQFF. The CDR3, as DNA: TGTGCCACCAGTGGGGGACTAGCGGGCTACAATGAGCAGTTCTTC. The rearrangement uses TRBV24-1 and TRBJ2-1; the match to TRBD2 covers 12 bases. The germline gives CDR1 KGHDR, CDR2 SFDVKD. V shed 5 bases and J 3 bases; nucleotides not matched to a gene: 1. The CDR3 length is 15 residues.

This clonotype was seen a few times. V usage is TRBV19 and J usage is TRBJ1-2, with 7 bases fitting TRBD1. With V trimmed by 5 bases and J by 5 bases, 5 bases remained unmatched. The V gene's germline CDR1 is LNHDA and CDR2 SQIVND (reference sequence). The CDR3 loop spans 13 amino acids. Here the CDR3 DNA reads TGTGCCAGTAGTGAGGACAGGCAGTATGGCTACACCTTC. Its translation: CASSEDRQYGYTF.

The chain joins TRBV27 to TRBJ2-2; the match to TRBD1 covers 8 bases. V gave up 8 bases and J gave up 3 bases; unmatched junction bases: 5. This CDR3 region has 14 residues. The germline V gene has CDR1 MNHEY and CDR2 SMNVEV (reference sequence). Here the CDR3 DNA reads TGTGCCAGCGGGGGGACAGGTTACACCGGGGAGCTGTTTTTT. Protein product: CASGGTGYTGELFF.

This clonotype was seen more than once but under ten times. This chain uses TRBV29-1 with TRBJ1-4, with D perhaps matching TRBD1 (5 bases). Germline V gene lookup returns CDR1 SQVTM and CDR2 ANQGSEA. V was shortened by 3 bases and J by 3 bases, with 8 bases between the two germline ends. The length of the CDR3 is 13 residues. CDR3 nucleotide sequence: TGCAGCGTTGAGTGGGGGGCTAATGAAAAACTGTTTTTT. It translates to CSVEWGANEKLFF.

There are a few counts of this clonotype. The J gene is TRBJ2-3, the V gene TRBV7-2; 9 nucleotides agree with TRBD2. Trimming took 5 bases from V and 1 from J; bases not matched to a gene: 7. The germline gives CDR1 SGHTA, CDR2 FQGNSA. The CDR3 sequence is 16 residues long. This chain's CDR3 is CASSTETSGRTDTQYF. The CDR3 coding sequence is TGTGCCAGCAGCACGGAGACTAGCGGCCGCACAGATACGCAGTATTTT.

The genes are TRBV29-1 and TRBJ1-1; D is uncertain. The V end lost 6 bases, the J end lost 1 base, and 12 bases lay between the germline ends. This CDR3 region has 13 residues. Germline lookup yields CDR1 SQVTM and CDR2 ANQGSEA. The CDR3 here is CSVEGISNTEAFF. The CDR3 nucleotides are TGCAGCGTCGAGGGAATTTCGAACACTGAAGCTTTCTTT. Filled out from reference TRBV29-1 and TRBJ1-1, the complete variable domain reads SAVISQKPSRDICQRGTSLTIQCQVDSQVTMMFWYRQQPGQSLTLIATANQGSEATYESGFVIDKFPISRPNLTFSTLTVSNMSPEDSSIYLCSVEGISNTEAFFGQGTRLTVV.